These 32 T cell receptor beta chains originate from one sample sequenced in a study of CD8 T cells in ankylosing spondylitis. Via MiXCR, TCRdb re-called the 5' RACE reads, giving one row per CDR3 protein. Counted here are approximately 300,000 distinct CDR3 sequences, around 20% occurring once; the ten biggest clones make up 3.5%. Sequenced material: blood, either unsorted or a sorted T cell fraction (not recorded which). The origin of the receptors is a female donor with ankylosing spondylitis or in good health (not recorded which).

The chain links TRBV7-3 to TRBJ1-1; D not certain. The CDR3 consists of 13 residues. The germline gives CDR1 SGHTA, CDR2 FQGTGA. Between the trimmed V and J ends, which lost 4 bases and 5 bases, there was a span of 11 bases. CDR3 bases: TGTGCCAGCAGCTCGCGACGGTTTACTGAAGCTTTCTTT. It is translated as CASSSRRFTEAFF. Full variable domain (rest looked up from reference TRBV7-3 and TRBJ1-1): GAGVSQTPSNKVTEKGKYVELRCDPISGHTALYWYRQSLGQGPEFLIYFQGTGAADDSGLPNDRFFAVRPEGSVSTLKIQRTERGDSAVYLCASSSRRFTEAFFGQGTRLTVV.

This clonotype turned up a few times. CDR3 in amino acids: CASSSSMGGSGANVLTF. In nucleotides, the CDR3 is TGTGCCAGCAGCTCCTCAATGGGAGGGTCTGGGGCCAACGTCCTGACTTTC. This sequence joins TRBV6-5 and TRBJ2-6, with 7 nucleotides matching TRBD2. This CDR3 is 17 amino acids long. V dropped 6 bases and J dropped 1; count of bases not matched to a gene: 9. Germline lookup yields CDR1 MNHEY and CDR2 SVGAGI.

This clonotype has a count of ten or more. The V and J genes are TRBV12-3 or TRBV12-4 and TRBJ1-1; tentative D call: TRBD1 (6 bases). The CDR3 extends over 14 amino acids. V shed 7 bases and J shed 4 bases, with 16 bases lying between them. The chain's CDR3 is CASTYTGSVTEAFF. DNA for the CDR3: TGTGCCAGCACCTATACAGGGTCGGTCACTGAAGCTTTCTTT.

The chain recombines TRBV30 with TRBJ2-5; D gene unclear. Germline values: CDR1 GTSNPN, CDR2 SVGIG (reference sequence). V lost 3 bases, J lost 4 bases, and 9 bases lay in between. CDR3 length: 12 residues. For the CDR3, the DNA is TGTGCCTGGAGGGTAGAAGGAGAGACCCAGTACTTC. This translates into CAWRVEGETQYF.

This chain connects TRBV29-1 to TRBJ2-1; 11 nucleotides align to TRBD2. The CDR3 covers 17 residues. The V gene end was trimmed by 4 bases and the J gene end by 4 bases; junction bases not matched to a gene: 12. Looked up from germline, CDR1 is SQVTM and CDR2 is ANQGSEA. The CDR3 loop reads CSVGPASGTSGYNEQFF. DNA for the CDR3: TGCAGCGTTGGCCCCGCTAGCGGGACTAGCGGTTACAATGAGCAGTTCTTC.

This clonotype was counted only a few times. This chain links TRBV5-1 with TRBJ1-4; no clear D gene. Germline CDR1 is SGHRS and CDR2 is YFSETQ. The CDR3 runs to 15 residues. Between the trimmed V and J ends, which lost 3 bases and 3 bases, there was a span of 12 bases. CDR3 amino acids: CASSWGAAANEKLFF. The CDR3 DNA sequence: TGCGCCAGCAGCTGGGGAGCAGCGGCTAATGAAAAACTGTTTTTT.

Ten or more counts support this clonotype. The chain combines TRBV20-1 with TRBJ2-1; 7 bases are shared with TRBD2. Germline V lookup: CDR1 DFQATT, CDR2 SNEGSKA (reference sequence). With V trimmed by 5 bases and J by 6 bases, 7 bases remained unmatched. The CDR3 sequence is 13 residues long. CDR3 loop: CSAWEGGINEQFF. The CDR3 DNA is TGCAGTGCTTGGGAGGGCGGGATCAATGAGCAGTTCTTC.

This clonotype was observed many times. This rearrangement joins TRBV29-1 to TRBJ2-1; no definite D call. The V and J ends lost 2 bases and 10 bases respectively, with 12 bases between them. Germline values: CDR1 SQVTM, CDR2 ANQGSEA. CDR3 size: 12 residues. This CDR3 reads CSVELSIREQFF. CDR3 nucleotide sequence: TGCAGCGTTGAATTATCGATCAGGGAGCAGTTCTTC.

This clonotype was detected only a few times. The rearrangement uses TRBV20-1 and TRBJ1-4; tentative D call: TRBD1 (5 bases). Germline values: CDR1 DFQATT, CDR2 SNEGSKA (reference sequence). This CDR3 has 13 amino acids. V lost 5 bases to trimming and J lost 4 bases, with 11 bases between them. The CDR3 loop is CSAPTGLNEKLFF. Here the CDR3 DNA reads TGCAGTGCTCCAACAGGTCTTAATGAAAAACTGTTTTTT.

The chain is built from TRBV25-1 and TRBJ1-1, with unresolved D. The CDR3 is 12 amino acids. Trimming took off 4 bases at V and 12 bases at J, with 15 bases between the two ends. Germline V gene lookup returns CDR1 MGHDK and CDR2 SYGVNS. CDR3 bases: TGTGCCAGCAGTGTAGGGCACCCTTGGACTTTCTTT. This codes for CASSVGHPWTFF. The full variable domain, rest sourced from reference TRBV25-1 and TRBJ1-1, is EADIYQTPRYLVIGTGKKITLECSQTMGHDKMYWYQQDPGMELHLIHYSYGVNSTEKGDLSSESTVSRIRTEHFPLTLESARPSHTSQYLCASSVGHPWTFFGQGTRLTVV.

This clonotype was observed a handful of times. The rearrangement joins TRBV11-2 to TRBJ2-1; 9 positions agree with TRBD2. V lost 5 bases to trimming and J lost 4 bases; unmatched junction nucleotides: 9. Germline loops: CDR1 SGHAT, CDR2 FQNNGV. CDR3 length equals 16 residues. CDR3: CASSRGASGVYNEQFF. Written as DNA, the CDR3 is TGTGCCAGCAGCCGAGGGGCTAGCGGGGTATACAATGAGCAGTTCTTC. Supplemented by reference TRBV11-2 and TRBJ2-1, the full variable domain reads EAGVAQSPRYKIIEKRQSVAFWCNPISGHATLYWYQQILGQGPKLLIQFQNNGVVDDSQLPKDRFSAERLKGVDSTLKIQPAKLEDSAVYLCASSRGASGVYNEQFFGPGTRLTVL.

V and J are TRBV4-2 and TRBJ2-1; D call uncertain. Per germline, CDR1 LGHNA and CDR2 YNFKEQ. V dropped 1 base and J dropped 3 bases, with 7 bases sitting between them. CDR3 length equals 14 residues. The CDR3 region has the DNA TGTGCCAGCAGCCAAGGGAAACTCTACAATGAGCAGTTCTTC. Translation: CASSQGKLYNEQFF.

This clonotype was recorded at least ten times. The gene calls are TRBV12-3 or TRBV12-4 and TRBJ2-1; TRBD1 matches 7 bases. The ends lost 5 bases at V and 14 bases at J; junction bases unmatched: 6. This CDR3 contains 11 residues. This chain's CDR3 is CASSLDRMKFF. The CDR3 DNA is TGTGCCAGCAGTCTGGACAGGATGAAGTTCTTC.

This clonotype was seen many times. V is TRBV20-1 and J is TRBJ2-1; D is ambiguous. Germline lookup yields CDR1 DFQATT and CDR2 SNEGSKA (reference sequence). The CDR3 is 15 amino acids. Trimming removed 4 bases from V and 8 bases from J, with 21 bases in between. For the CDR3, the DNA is TGCAGTGCTACCTCGAGGTTGTCACTTGTCGATGAGCAGTTCTTC. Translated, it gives CSATSRLSLVDEQFF.

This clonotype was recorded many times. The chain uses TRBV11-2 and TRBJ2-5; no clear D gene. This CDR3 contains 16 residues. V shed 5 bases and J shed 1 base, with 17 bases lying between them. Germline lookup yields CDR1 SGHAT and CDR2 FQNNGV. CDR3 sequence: CASSPHRAGTQETQYF. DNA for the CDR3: TGTGCCAGCAGCCCACACCGGGCTGGAACCCAAGAGACCCAGTACTTC.

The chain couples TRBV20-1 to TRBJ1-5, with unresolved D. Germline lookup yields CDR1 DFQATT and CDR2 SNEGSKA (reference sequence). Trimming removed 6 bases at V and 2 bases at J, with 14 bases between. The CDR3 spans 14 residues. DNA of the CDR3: TGCAGTGCGATAAACCGGGCCCGCAATCAGCCCCAGCATTTT. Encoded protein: CSAINRARNQPQHF.

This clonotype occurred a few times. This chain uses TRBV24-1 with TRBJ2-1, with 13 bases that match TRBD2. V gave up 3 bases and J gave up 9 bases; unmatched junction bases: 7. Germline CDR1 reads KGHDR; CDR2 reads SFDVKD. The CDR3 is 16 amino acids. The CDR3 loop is CATSDAGLAGAPEQFF. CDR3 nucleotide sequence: TGTGCCACCAGTGATGCCGGACTAGCGGGAGCTCCTGAGCAGTTCTTC.

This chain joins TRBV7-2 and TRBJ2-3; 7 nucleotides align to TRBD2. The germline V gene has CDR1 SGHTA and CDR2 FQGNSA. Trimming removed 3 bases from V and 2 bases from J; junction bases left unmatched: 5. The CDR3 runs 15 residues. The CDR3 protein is CASSLVGLVTDTQYF. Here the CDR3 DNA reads TGTGCCAGCAGCTTGGTTGGACTAGTCACAGATACGCAGTATTTT.

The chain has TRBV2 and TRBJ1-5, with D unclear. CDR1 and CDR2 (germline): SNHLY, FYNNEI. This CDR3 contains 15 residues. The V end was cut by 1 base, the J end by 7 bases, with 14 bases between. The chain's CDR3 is CASSEDAGKKQPQHF. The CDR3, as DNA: TGTGCCAGCAGTGAAGACGCGGGTAAAAAGCAGCCCCAGCATTTT.

The CDR3 DNA sequence: TGTGCCAGCAGCTTCGGACAGGCCTTTAACTATGGCTACACCTTC. The encoded protein is CASSFGQAFNYGYTF. The chain is built from TRBV5-6 and TRBJ1-2; TRBD1 matches 7 bases. This CDR3 is built from 15 residues. The germline V gene encodes CDR1 SGHDT and CDR2 YYEEEE. V lost 2 bases to trimming and J lost 1 base; unmatched junction nucleotides: 5. The full variable domain, with the rest looked up from reference TRBV5-6 and TRBJ1-2, is DAGVTQSPTHLIKTRGQQVTLRCSPKSGHDTVSWYQQALGQGPQFIFQYYEEEERQRGNFPDRFSGHQFPNYSSELNVNALLLGDSALYLCASSFGQAFNYGYTFGSGTRLTVV.

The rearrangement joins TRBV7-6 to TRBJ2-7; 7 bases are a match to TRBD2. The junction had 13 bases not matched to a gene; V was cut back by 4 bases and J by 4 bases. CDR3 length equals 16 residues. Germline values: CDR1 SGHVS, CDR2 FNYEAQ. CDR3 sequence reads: CASSSSRASGRYEQYF. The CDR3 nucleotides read TGTGCCAGCAGCTCCAGCAGGGCTAGCGGTCGATACGAGCAGTACTTC.

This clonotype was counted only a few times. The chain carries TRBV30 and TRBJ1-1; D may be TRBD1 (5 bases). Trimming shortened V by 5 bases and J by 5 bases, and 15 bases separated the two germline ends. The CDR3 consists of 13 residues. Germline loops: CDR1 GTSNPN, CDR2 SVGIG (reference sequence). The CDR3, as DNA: TGTGCCTGGGCTCAGGGAGTAAGGACTGAAGCTTTCTTT. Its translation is CAWAQGVRTEAFF.

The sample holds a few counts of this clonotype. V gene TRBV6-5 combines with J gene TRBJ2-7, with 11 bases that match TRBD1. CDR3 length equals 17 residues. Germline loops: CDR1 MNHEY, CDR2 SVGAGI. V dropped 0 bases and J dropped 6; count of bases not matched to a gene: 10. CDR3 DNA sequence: TGTGCCAGCAGTTACTCGTCACCCGGACAGGGGGCCGGCGAGCAGTACTTC. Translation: CASSYSSPGQGAGEQYF.

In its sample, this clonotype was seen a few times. The CDR3 spells CASSFSSFYSGYTGELFF. The DNA of the CDR3 is TGTGCCAGCAGCTTTTCCTCCTTTTACAGCGGGTACACCGGGGAGCTGTTTTTT. The chain links TRBV11-2 to TRBJ2-2; D might be TRBD2 (6 bases). This CDR3 has 18 residues. Germline V gives CDR1 SGHAT, CDR2 FQNNGV. The V and J ends lost 3 bases and 3 bases respectively, with 20 bases between them. The variable domain in full, with the rest retrieved from reference TRBV11-2 and TRBJ2-2, is EAGVAQSPRYKIIEKRQSVAFWCNPISGHATLYWYQQILGQGPKLLIQFQNNGVVDDSQLPKDRFSAERLKGVDSTLKIQPAKLEDSAVYLCASSFSSFYSGYTGELFFGEGSRLTVL.

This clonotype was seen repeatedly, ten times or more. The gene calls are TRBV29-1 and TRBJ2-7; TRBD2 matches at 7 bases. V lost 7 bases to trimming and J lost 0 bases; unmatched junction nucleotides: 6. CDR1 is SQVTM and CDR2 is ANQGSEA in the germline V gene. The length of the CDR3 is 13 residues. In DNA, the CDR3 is TGCAGCGCACGTTCTAGCGGCTCCTACGAGCAGTACTTC. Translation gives CSARSSGSYEQYF.

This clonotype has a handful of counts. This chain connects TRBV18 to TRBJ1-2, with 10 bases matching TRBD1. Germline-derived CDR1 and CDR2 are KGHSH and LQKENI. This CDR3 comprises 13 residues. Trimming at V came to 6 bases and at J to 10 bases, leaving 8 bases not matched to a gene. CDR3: CASSPPGQGIYTF. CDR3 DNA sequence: TGTGCCAGCTCGCCTCCGGGACAGGGGATCTACACCTTC.

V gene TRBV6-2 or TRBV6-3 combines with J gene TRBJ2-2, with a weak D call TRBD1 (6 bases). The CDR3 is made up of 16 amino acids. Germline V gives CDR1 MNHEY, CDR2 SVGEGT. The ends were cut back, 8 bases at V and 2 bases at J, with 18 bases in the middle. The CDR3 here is CASSLVHRVNTGELFF. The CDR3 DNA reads TGTGCCAGCTCTCTAGTTCACAGGGTTAACACCGGGGAGCTGTTTTTT.

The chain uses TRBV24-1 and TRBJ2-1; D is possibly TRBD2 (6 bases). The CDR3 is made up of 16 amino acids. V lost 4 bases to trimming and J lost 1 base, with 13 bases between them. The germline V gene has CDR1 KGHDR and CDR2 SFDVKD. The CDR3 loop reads CATSEALASSYNEQFF. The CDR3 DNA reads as TGTGCCACCAGTGAGGCCCTAGCGAGTTCCTACAATGAGCAGTTCTTC.

The CDR3 nucleotides read TGTGCCAGCAGCCATATCGAAGATACGCAGTATTTT. Amino acid sequence: CASSHIEDTQYF. J is TRBJ2-3 and V is TRBV11-2; no clear D gene. V shed 5 bases and J shed 5 bases, with 8 bases lying between them. CDR3 length: 12 residues. Germline V gives CDR1 SGHAT, CDR2 FQNNGV.

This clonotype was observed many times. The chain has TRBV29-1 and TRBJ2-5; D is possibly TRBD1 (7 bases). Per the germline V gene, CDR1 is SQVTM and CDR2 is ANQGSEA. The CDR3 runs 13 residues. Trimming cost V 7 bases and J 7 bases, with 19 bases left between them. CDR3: CSARGANGGTQYF. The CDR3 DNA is TGCAGCGCCAGGGGGGCAAATGGGGGGACCCAGTACTTC.

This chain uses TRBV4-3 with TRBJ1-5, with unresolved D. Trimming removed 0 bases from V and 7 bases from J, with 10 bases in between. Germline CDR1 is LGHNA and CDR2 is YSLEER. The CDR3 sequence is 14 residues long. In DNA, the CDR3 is TGCGCCAGCAGCCAAGATCTGGGCGCACAGCCCCAGCATTTT. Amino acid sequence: CASSQDLGAQPQHF.

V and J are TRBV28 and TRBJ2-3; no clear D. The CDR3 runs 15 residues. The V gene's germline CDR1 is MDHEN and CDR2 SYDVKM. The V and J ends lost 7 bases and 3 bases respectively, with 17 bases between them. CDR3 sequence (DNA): TGTGCCAGCACCCCCCCGGTCGGGCGGACAGATACGCAGTATTTT. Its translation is CASTPPVGRTDTQYF.